This T cell receptor beta chain was sequenced in a study of T-cell memory formation after mild COVID-19. V lost 6 bases, J lost 6 bases, and 10 bases stayed unmatched. The CDR3 extends over 15 amino acids. CDR1 MDHEN and CDR2 SYDVKM come from the germline V gene. General study results and limits: Among CD4+ contracting clones, most were CM and EM, and CD8+ ones EMRA. That cross-reactive memory joined was suggested by some responding clones appearing in pre-infection memory.

This clonotype turned up a few times. Its antigen remains unidentified. TCRdb independently ran MiXCR on the 5' RACE reads; one entry per CDR3 protein. Altogether about 180,000 distinct CDR3 sequences are present, approximately 17% being singletons, with the ten largest covering roughly 3.9%. Source material: PBMCs or a T cell subset sorted from them (not recorded which). This sequence was found in a man aged 18-30 years who had mild COVID-19 (a few samples of this study predate the infection). Cell type and time point are not known. The chain joins TRBV28 to TRBJ2-2; 7 nucleotides align to TRBD1. CDR3 amino acids: CASSSTKGAPGELFF. The CDR3 DNA is TGTGCCAGCAGCTCTACAAAGGGGGCGCCCGGGGAGCTGTTTTTT. The whole variable domain, remainder taken from reference TRBV28 and TRBJ2-2, is DVKVTQSSRYLVKRTGEKVFLECVQDMDHENMFWYRQDPGLGLRLIYFSYDVKMKEKGDIPEGYSVSREKKERFSLILESASTNQTSMYLCASSSTKGAPGELFFGEGSRLTVL.